The present T cell receptor beta chain was sequenced within a study of T-cell reconstitution after alpha-beta-depleted transplantation in children. Trimming stripped 6 bases from V and 11 bases from J, with 20 bases between. The CDR3 covers 13 residues. The library targeted TCRbeta and was prepared with unique molecular identifiers. TCRdb re-called the PCR reads through MiXCR, storing one row per CDR3 protein. The sample yields roughly 790,000 distinct CDR3 sequences, roughly 15% seen once. The clonotype originates from a male patient aged 10 to 17 who had a stem cell transplant for acute lymphoblastic leukemia, so the T cells may come from the graft donor. The sample was PBMCs, mostly from graft donor cells, taken 360 days after TCRalphabeta/CD19-depleted stem cell transplant. The rearrangement links TRBV12-3 or TRBV12-4 to TRBJ2-7; D ambiguous. The DNA for the CDR3 is TGTGCCAGCAGGACGACCCCCGCTGCTCAGAAGTACTTC. Protein: CASRTTPAAQKYF.